This is a list of T cell receptor beta chains from one sample in a study of regulatory T cells in long-lasting Graves disease. TCRdb fed the multiplex PCR reads into MiXCR, producing one record per CDR3 protein. The table records approximately 480,000 distinct CDR3 sequences, roughly 16% of them present only once. These data were likewise used in another study, on T cells in Graves' hyperthyroidism and ophthalmopathy.

This sample comprised peripheral blood mononuclear cells (PBMCs), obtained at new diagnosis, from a patient treated with antithyroid drugs. Receptors were obtained from a man aged 40-55 years with Graves disease. Each CDR3 is given with its conserved first and last residue. D genes are given only for firm matches. Clone size, where shown, is once, few, many, or a class for clones that have expanded.

size	V	J	D	DNA	CDR3
many	TRBV18	TRBJ1-1	TRBD1	TGTGCCAGCTCCTCCGGACAGGCCGGTGAAGCTTTCTTT	CASSSGQAGEAFF
many	TRBV28	TRBJ2-6	TRBD1	TGTGCCAGCCATCAATCCAGGGGGCCTGGGGCCAACGTCCTGACTTTC	CASHQSRGPGANVLTF
many	TRBV5-1	TRBJ2-1	.	TGCGCCAACAGCTTGGGCGGTGGGTCCTACAATGAGCAGTTCTTC	CANSLGGGSYNEQFF
few	TRBV7-9	TRBJ2-7	.	TGTGCCAGCAGCTACAGGGTAGGGAACTACGAGCAGTACTTC	CASSYRVGNYEQYF
few	TRBV4-1	TRBJ2-7	.	TGCGTCAGCAGCCAAGTTGGACTTACTATCTACGAGCAGTACTTC	CVSSQVGLTIYEQYF
.	TRBV7-7	TRBJ2-1	TRBD2	TGTGCTAGCAGCAAAGGGACTAGCGGGAGCCCCTACAATGAGCAGTTCTTC	CASSKGTSGSPYNEQFF
many	TRBV20-1	TRBJ2-4	TRBD2	TGCAGTGCTAGACCACTAGCGGGAGTGAACATTCAGTACTTC	CSARPLAGVNIQYF
many	TRBV3-1	TRBJ2-1	.	TGTGCCAGCAGCCAGACGCTTTACGGGACGTCCTACAATGAGCAGTTCTTC	CASSQTLYGTSYNEQFF
.	TRBV6-5	TRBJ1-1	.	TGTGCCAGCAGTTCCGCTACGTCCGGCACTGAAGCTTTCTTT	CASSSATSGTEAFF
.	TRBV28	TRBJ2-4	TRBD2	TGTGCCAGCAGTTTTTCTCTAGCGGGAGGGACCAAAAACATTCAGTACTTC	CASSFSLAGGTKNIQYF
.	TRBV24-1	TRBJ2-2	.	TGTGCCACCAGTGTCGGGGGCGACACCGGGGAGCTGTTTTTT	CATSVGGDTGELFF
many	TRBV30	TRBJ1-1	TRBD1	TGTGCCTGGGGAGGGATAGGAGGACAGGGGGCGAGGATGGGCACTGAAGCTTTCTTT	CAWGGIGGQGARMGTEAFF
many	TRBV12-3/TRBV12-4	TRBJ1-3	.	TGTGCCAGCAGTCCCGGGACTCTAGGAAACACCATATATTTT	CASSPGTLGNTIYF
.	TRBV12-3/TRBV12-4	TRBJ2-1	.	TGTGCCAGCAGTTCCGGGGGGCACCACAATGAGCAGTTCTTC	CASSSGGHHNEQFF
once	TRBV27	TRBJ2-7	TRBD2	TGTGCCAGCAGTCGACGACCCTTCGGCGGGAGGGCCTCCTACGAGCAGTACTTC	CASSRRPFGGRASYEQYF
.	TRBV10-3	TRBJ2-5	TRBD2	TGTGCCATCAGGGTAGCGGGAGACGGGGAGACCCAGTACTTC	CAIRVAGDGETQYF
few	TRBV7-3	TRBJ1-5	.	TGTGCCAGCAGCCGCAATGTTGGAGGGGAGCCCCAGCATTTT	CASSRNVGGEPQHF